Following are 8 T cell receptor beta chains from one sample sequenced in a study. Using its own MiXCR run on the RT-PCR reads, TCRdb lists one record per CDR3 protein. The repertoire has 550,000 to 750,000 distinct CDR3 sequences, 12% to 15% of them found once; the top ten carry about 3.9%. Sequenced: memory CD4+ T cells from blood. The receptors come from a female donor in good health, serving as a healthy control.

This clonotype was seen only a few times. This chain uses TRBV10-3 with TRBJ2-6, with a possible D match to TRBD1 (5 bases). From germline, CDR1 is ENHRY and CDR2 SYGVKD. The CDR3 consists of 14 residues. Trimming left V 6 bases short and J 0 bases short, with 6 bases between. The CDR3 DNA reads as TGTGCCATCAGGGACAACTCTGGGGCCAACGTCCTGACTTTC. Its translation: CAIRDNSGANVLTF.

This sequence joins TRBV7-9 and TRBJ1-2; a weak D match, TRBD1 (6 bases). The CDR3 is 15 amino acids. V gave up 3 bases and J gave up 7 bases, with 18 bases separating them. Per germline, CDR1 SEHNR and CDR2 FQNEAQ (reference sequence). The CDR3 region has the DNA TGTGCCAGCAGCTTGAGTAGGGGGACGGGATCTGGCTACACCTTC. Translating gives CASSLSRGTGSGYTF.

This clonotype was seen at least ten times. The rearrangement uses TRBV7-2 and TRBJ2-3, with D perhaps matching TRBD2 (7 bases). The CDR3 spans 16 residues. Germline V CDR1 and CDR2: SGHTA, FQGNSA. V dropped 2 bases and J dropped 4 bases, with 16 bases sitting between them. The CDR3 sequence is CASSLFSGGNSDTQYF. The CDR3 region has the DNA TGTGCCAGCAGCTTATTTTCGGGGGGCAATTCAGATACGCAGTATTTT.

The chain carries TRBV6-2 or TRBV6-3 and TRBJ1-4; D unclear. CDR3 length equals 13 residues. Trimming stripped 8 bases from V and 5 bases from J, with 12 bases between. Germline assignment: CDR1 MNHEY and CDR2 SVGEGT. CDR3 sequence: CASVDMDNEKLFF. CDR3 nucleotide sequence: TGTGCCAGCGTCGACATGGACAATGAAAAACTGTTTTTT.

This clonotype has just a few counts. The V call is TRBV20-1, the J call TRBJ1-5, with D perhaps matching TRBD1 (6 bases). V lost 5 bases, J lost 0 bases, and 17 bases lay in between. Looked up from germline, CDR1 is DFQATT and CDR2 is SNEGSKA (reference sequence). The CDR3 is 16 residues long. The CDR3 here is CSALYQGGNSNQPQHF. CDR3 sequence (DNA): TGCAGTGCTCTCTACCAAGGGGGAAATAGCAATCAGCCCCAGCATTTT.

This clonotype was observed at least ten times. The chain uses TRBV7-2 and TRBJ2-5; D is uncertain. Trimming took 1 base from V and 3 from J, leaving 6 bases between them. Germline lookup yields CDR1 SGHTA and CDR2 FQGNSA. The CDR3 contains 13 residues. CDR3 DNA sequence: TGTGCCAGCAGCTTAGGCGGTAAAGAGACCCAGTACTTC. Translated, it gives CASSLGGKETQYF. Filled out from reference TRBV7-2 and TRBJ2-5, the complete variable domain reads GAGVSQSPSNKVTEKGKDVELRCDPISGHTALYWYRQSLGQGLEFLIYFQGNSAPDKSGLPSDRFSAERTGGSVSTLTIQRTQQEDSAVYLCASSLGGKETQYFGPGTRLLVL.

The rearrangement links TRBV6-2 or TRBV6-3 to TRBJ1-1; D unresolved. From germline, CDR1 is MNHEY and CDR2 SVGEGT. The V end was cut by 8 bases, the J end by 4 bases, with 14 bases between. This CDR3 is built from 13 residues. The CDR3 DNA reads TGTGCCAGCCTGCCGCAAGGGTCCACTGAAGCTTTCTTT. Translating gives CASLPQGSTEAFF.

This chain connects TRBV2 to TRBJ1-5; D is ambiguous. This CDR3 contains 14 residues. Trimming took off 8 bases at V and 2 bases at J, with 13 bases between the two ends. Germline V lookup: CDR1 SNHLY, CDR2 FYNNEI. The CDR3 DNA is TGTGCCAGCCTCCAATCTCTGGGCAATCAGCCCCAGCATTTT. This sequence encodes CASLQSLGNQPQHF. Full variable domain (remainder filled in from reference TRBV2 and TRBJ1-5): EPEVTQTPSHQVTQMGQEVILRCVPISNHLYFYWYRQILGQKVEFLVSFYNNEISEKSEIFDDQFSVERPDGSNFTLKIRSTKLEDSAMYFCASLQSLGNQPQHFGDGTRLSIL.